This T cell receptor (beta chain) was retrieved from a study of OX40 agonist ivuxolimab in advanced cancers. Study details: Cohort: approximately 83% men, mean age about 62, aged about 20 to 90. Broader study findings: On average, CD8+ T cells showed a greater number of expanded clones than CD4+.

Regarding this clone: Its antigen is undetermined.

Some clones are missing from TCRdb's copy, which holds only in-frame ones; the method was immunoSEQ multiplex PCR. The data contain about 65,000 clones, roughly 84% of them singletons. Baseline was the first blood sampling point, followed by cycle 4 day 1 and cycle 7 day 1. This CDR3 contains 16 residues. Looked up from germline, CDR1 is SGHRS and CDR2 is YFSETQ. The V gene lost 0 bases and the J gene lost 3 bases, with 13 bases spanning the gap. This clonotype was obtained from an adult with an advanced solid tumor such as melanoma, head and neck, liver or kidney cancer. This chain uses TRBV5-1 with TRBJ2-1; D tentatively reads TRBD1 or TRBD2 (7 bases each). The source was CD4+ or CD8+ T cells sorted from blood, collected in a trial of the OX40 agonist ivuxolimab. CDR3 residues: CASSLGQGGGYNEQFF. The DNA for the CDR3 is TGCGCCAGCAGCTTGGGACAGGGCGGGGGCTACAATGAGCAGTTCTTC.